These 24 T cell receptor beta chains originate from one sample sequenced in a study of chemoradiotherapy in HPV16-positive cancers. TCRdb's copy holds only in-frame clones and misses some; the assay was immunoSEQ multiplex PCR. Of about 22,000 clones listed, approximately 92% are singletons. The input for sequencing was blood, taken from a patient who underwent chemoradiotherapy. These receptors were collected from a human donor with HPV-associated anogenital cancer.

CDR3 DNA sequence: TGTGCCAGCAGTCCTCCCACAGGGGGCGGTAATGAAAAACTGTTTTTT. Residues: CASSPPTGGGNEKLFF. The J gene is TRBJ1-4, the V gene TRBV28; 9 bases match TRBD1. The CDR3 has 16 residues. CDR1 is MDHEN, CDR2 SYDVKM, per germline. J was trimmed by 4 bases and V by 5 bases; bases with no gene match: 8. The full variable domain, its missing parts supplied by reference TRBV28 and TRBJ1-4, is DVKVTQSSRYLVKRTGEKVFLECVQDMDHENMFWYRQDPGLGLRLIYFSYDVKMKEKGDIPEGYSVSREKKERFSLILESASTNQTSMYLCASSPPTGGGNEKLFFGSGTQLSVL.

CDR3 DNA: TGTGCCAGTAGTTGGGGGGATGTAACAGATACGCAGTATTTT. Its translation: CASSWGDVTDTQYF. The J gene is TRBJ2-3, the V gene TRBV19, with D perhaps matching TRBD2 (6 bases). The CDR3 totals 14 residues. The germline V gene has CDR1 LNHDA and CDR2 SQIVND (reference sequence). Trimming left V 5 bases short and J 3 bases short, with 12 bases between.

The chain carries TRBV6-5 and TRBJ1-1; 7 bases are a match to TRBD1. Germline loops: CDR1 MNHEY, CDR2 SVGAGI. V lost 6 bases and J lost 1; bases outside the gene matches: 11. The CDR3 is made up of 16 amino acids. CDR3 DNA sequence: TGTGCCAGCAGCTACCGACAGGGTTGGGGGAACACTGAAGCTTTCTTT. Encoded protein: CASSYRQGWGNTEAFF.

The chain employs TRBV11-3 and TRBJ1-1; a possible D gene is TRBD1 (6 bases). Looked up from germline, CDR1 is SGHNT and CDR2 is YENEEA. CDR3 length equals 15 residues. Between the trimmed V and J ends, which lost 0 bases and 1 base, there was a span of 9 bases. The CDR3 region has the DNA TGTGCCAGCAGCTTAGATGGGGGGCCGAACACTGAAGCTTTCTTT. Its protein product is CASSLDGGPNTEAFF.

V gene TRBV6-4 combines with J gene TRBJ2-1; 11 bases fit TRBD2. This CDR3 has 16 residues. Trimming at V came to 4 bases and at J to 3 bases, leaving 5 bases not matched to a gene. Looked up from germline, CDR1 is MRHNA and CDR2 is SNTAGT. CDR3 coding DNA: TGTGCCAGCAGTGTCCGACTAGCGGGGAGCTACAATGAGCAGTTCTTC. It yields the protein CASSVRLAGSYNEQFF.

This clone was detected only a few times. This chain uses TRBV2 with TRBJ1-2, with a tentative D call TRBD1 (6 bases). CDR1 and CDR2 (germline): SNHLY, FYNNEI. The CDR3 runs to 13 residues. Trimming cost V 7 bases and J 10 bases, with 19 bases left between them. Here the CDR3 reads CASTGTQVSDYTF. The CDR3 DNA is TGTGCCAGCACCGGGACACAAGTTTCTGACTACACCTTC.

The rearrangement joins TRBV4-3 to TRBJ1-2; no clear D gene. Trimming shortened V by 0 bases and J by 1 base, and 9 bases separated the two germline ends. This CDR3 region has 15 residues. CDR1 is LGHNA, CDR2 YSLEER, per germline. CDR3 residues: CASSQESGINYGYTF. The CDR3, as DNA: TGCGCCAGCAGCCAAGAGTCCGGGATTAACTATGGCTACACCTTC.

This clone was seen a single time. V usage is TRBV4-3 and J usage is TRBJ2-7; D perhaps matches TRBD2 (6 bases). V was clipped by 6 bases and J by 3 bases, with 12 bases between them. The CDR3 has 13 amino acids. CDR1 is LGHNA and CDR2 is YSLEER in the germline V gene. This CDR3 reads CASSRLVGYEQYF. DNA of the CDR3: TGCGCCAGCAGTCGACTAGTAGGCTACGAGCAGTACTTC.

This clone appeared once. The rearrangement uses TRBV7-2 and TRBJ2-2, with D perhaps assigned TRBD1 or TRBD2 (6 bases each). Germline values: CDR1 SGHTA, CDR2 FQGNSA. This CDR3 contains 15 residues. The V gene lost 3 bases and the J gene lost 5 bases, with 13 bases spanning the gap. The CDR3 sequence: CASSLRGDRTGELFF. The CDR3 DNA sequence: TGTGCCAGCAGCTTGAGGGGGGACCGAACCGGGGAGCTGTTTTTT. Looking up the rest from reference TRBV7-2 and TRBJ2-2 gives the full variable domain: GAGVSQSPSNKVTEKGKDVELRCDPISGHTALYWYRQSLGQGLEFLIYFQGNSAPDKSGLPSDRFSAERTGGSVSTLTIQRTQQEDSAVYLCASSLRGDRTGELFFGEGSRLTVL.

This chain connects TRBV2 to TRBJ2-6; D assignment may be TRBD1 or TRBD2 (5 bases each). V gave up 0 bases and J gave up 2 bases, with 8 bases separating them. Germline V gene data show CDR1 as SNHLY and CDR2 as FYNNEI. This CDR3 spans 16 amino acids. For the CDR3, the DNA is TGTGCCAGCAGTGAAGCGAGGGGCGCTGGGGCCAACGTCCTGACTTTC. It is translated as CASSEARGAGANVLTF.

This clone was observed once. The rearrangement uses TRBV7-9 and TRBJ1-2; TRBD1 is a possible D gene (6 bases). V lost 8 bases, J lost 2 bases, and 9 bases lay in between. From germline, CDR1 is SEHNR and CDR2 FQNEAQ (reference sequence). This CDR3 region has 12 residues. CDR3 region: CASPDRNYGYTF. CDR3 coding DNA: TGTGCCAGCCCGGACAGAAACTATGGCTACACCTTC.

This clone was seen a single time. This sequence joins TRBV11-2 and TRBJ2-3, with D possibly matching TRBD2 (5 bases). V lost 4 bases to trimming and J lost 5 bases, with 13 bases between them. CDR3 length: 14 amino acids. The germline CDR1 and CDR2 sequences are SGHAT and FQNNGV. CDR3 protein: CASSSRVAEDTQYF. The CDR3 DNA reads as TGTGCCAGCAGCTCGCGGGTAGCCGAAGATACGCAGTATTTT.

The chain has TRBV18 and TRBJ1-1, with D perhaps TRBD1 (6 bases). The CDR3 contains 14 residues. Trimming removed 3 bases at V and 4 bases at J, with 12 bases between. CDR1 is KGHSH, CDR2 LQKENI, per germline. The CDR3 sequence is CASSPFRGSTEAFF. CDR3 sequence (DNA): TGTGCCAGCTCACCCTTCAGGGGTAGCACTGAAGCTTTCTTT.

This chain connects TRBV11-3 to TRBJ2-2; D remains ambiguous. Per the germline V gene, CDR1 is SGHNT and CDR2 is YENEEA. CDR3 length: 12 residues. Trimming took 5 bases from V and 8 from J, leaving 9 bases between them. CDR3 nucleotide sequence: TGTGCCAGCAGCCCCTCGACGGGGGAGCTGTTTTTT. Its protein is CASSPSTGELFF.

This clone appeared a single time. The V and J genes are TRBV4-1 and TRBJ1-2, with D uncertain. There are 14 residues in the CDR3. V was pared by 2 bases and J by 2 bases, with 9 bases between. Germline V gene lookup returns CDR1 MGHRA and CDR2 YSYEKL. CDR3 in DNA: TGCGCCAGCAGCCAAACAGACACGAACTATGGCTACACCTTC. Translating it yields CASSQTDTNYGYTF.

CDR3 nucleotide sequence: TGTGCGTCCGAAACGGGGCACCCCGGGGAGCTGTTTTTT. It translates to CASETGHPGELFF. The chain has TRBV19 and TRBJ2-2; D is possibly TRBD1 or TRBD2 (5 bases each). There are 13 residues in the CDR3. Germline CDR1 is LNHDA and CDR2 is SQIVND (reference sequence).

This chain links TRBV28 with TRBJ2-5, with D maybe TRBD2 (6 bases). Germline V gives CDR1 MDHEN, CDR2 SYDVKM. The CDR3 consists of 14 residues. V lost 3 bases to trimming and J lost 5 bases, with 13 bases between them. The CDR3 reads CASSLRGRKETQYF. CDR3 DNA: TGTGCCAGCAGTTTGCGGGGCCGTAAGGAGACCCAGTACTTC.

The gene calls are TRBV7-6 and TRBJ2-6, with D tentatively TRBD1 (6 bases). The V and J ends lost 4 bases and 4 bases respectively, with 14 bases between them. Germline lookup yields CDR1 SGHVS and CDR2 FNYEAQ. This CDR3 contains 16 residues. The CDR3 region is CASSWQQGAGANVLTF. The CDR3 region has the DNA TGTGCCAGCAGCTGGCAACAGGGTGCCGGGGCCAACGTCCTGACTTTC.

The chain couples TRBV9 to TRBJ1-5; no clear D. V lost 0 bases and J 5 bases, leaving 12 bases between the germline ends. The length of the CDR3 is 15 residues. Germline-derived CDR1 and CDR2 are SGDLS and YYNGEE. CDR3 in amino acids: CASSVGSRPDQPQHF. CDR3 in DNA: TGTGCCAGCAGCGTAGGGTCCAGACCCGATCAGCCCCAGCATTTT.

This clone was detected a few times. The chain recombines TRBV29-1 with TRBJ2-5; D unresolved. V was shortened by 2 bases and J by 3 bases, with 10 bases between the two germline ends. The CDR3 sequence is 13 residues long. The germline V gene has CDR1 SQVTM and CDR2 ANQGSEA. CDR3 bases: TGCAGCGTTGAATATATTAGGAAAGAGACCCAGTACTTC. Amino acids: CSVEYIRKETQYF.

The chain carries TRBV11-2 and TRBJ2-1; 13 positions match TRBD2. CDR1 is SGHAT, CDR2 FQNNGV, per germline. V lost 5 bases, J lost 5 bases, and 6 bases stayed unmatched. This CDR3 contains 16 residues. CDR3 amino acids: CASSRQLAGGNNEQFF. The CDR3 DNA is TGTGCCAGCAGCCGTCAACTAGCGGGGGGGAACAATGAGCAGTTCTTC.

V gene TRBV28 combines with J gene TRBJ1-1; 8 positions agree with TRBD1. Germline trimming cut 6 bases from V and 2 bases from J; bases unmatched to any gene: 11. The germline V gene has CDR1 MDHEN and CDR2 SYDVKM. CDR3 size: 16 residues. CDR3 region: CASRPPGQGQNTEAFF. Here the CDR3 DNA reads TGTGCCAGCAGGCCGCCTGGACAGGGCCAAAACACTGAAGCTTTCTTT.

V and J are TRBV10-2 and TRBJ2-5; D gene ambiguous. The germline V gene encodes CDR1 WSHSY and CDR2 SAAADI. The V and J ends lost 4 bases and 3 bases respectively, with 9 bases between them. CDR3 length: 13 amino acids. CDR3: CASSGTPKETQYF. CDR3 sequence (DNA): TGCGCCAGCAGTGGCACTCCCAAAGAGACCCAGTACTTC.

The genes are TRBV4-3 and TRBJ1-3; D is ambiguous. Trimming stripped 2 bases from V and 4 bases from J, with 6 bases between. The CDR3 extends over 13 amino acids. In germline, CDR1 is LGHNA, CDR2 YSLEER. This CDR3 is CASSQSGGNTIYF. The CDR3 DNA follows: TGCGCCAGCAGCCAAAGTGGCGGAAACACCATATATTTT.